These 21 T cell receptor beta chains came from one sample sequenced in a study of CD8+ T cells in alopecia areata. Extracted RNA was reverse transcribed into cDNA, the sequencing template. This table comes from immunoSEQ multiplex PCR, and its TCRdb copy is limited to in-frame clones, with some not included. The table records about 120,000 clones without singletons, the ten largest covering less than 20%. Sequencing was done on a sample of lesional skin. These receptors all come from a C3H/HeJ mouse with alopecia areata. This strain's MHC haplotype is H2-k.

About this clone itself: Gene and germline names: mouse. The read ends 4 residues early relative to the CDR3; the germline J gene fills the gap. The chain couples TRBV13-3 to TRBJ2-7; D may be TRBD2 (6 bases). The germline CDR1 and CDR2 sequences are NNHDY and SYVADS. The CDR3 totals 14 residues. The covered CDR3 bases are TGTGCCAGCAGTGATCTCTCCTGGGGTTAT. This codes for CASSDLSWGY. The whole CDR3 reads CASSDLSWGYEQYF.

On this clone itself: Genes here carry mouse names. The read ends 4 residues before the CDR3 terminus; that terminus is restored from the germline J gene. The genes are TRBV13-3 and TRBJ2-4, with TRBD2 matching 8 bases. CDR1 and CDR2 from the germline V gene are NNHDY and SYVADS. V lost 0 bases and J lost 1; bases outside the gene matches: 4. The CDR3 loop spans 16 amino acids. The CDR3 spells CASSDAAGGRQNTLYF. Partial CDR3 DNA: TGTGCCAGCAGTGATGCGGCTGGGGGGCGTCAAAAC.

A note on this clone: Gene names are the mouse ones. The read falls 4 residues short of the CDR3 end, and the missing part is taken from the germline J gene. The rearrangement uses TRBV13-3 and TRBJ2-5, with 9 bases identical to TRBD1. The junction had 8 bases not matched to a gene; V was cut back by 4 bases and J by 2 bases. Per the germline V gene, CDR1 is NNHDY and CDR2 is SYVADS. The CDR3 has 16 amino acids. The CDR3 spells CASSSQGAQGQDTQYF. The sequenced CDR3 bases are TGTGCCAGCAGTTCACAGGGGGCGCAGGGCCAAGAC.

This clone was counted only a few times. The gene names given are mouse names. The CDR3 end lies 4 residues beyond the end of the read and is filled in from the germline J gene. This sequence joins TRBV13-2 and TRBJ1-4, with 9 positions matching TRBD1. The CDR3 sequence is 15 residues long. The germline V gene has CDR1 NNHNN and CDR2 SYGAGS (reference sequence). V lost 5 bases, J lost 3 bases, and 5 bases stayed unmatched. This chain's CDR3 is CASGEQGATNERLFF. The CDR3 DNA, read in part, is TGTGCCAGCGGGGAACAGGGGGCGACCAACGAA.

Note on this clone: Gene names and germline match the mouse. The read ends 4 residues shy of where the CDR3 ends; the end is completed using the germline J gene. The genes are TRBV13-1 and TRBJ2-1; 12 bases are shared with TRBD1. Germline assignment: CDR1 NSHNY and CDR2 SYGAGN. The length of the CDR3 is 15 residues. The V segment lost 2 bases and the J segment 6 bases; nucleotides outside the gene matches: 3. The DNA read from the CDR3 is TGTGCCAGCAGTGAAGGGGACAGGGGGCTTGCT. Protein sequence: CASSEGDRGLA. The full CDR3 sequence reads CASSEGDRGLAEQFF.

This clone was recorded at least ten times. The gene names here belong to mouse. The read comes to an end 4 residues before the CDR3 does, leaving the germline J gene to fill in the end. The rearrangement uses TRBV13-3 and TRBJ2-1; 7 bases fit TRBD1. CDR1 NNHDY and CDR2 SYVADS come from the germline V gene. V shed 0 bases, J shed 6 bases, and the junction held 3 bases outside the gene matches. The CDR3 loop spans 14 amino acids. The part of the CDR3 DNA that was read is TGTGCCAGCAGTGATGCACAGGGGATTGCT. This codes for CASSDAQGIA. The whole CDR3 is CASSDAQGIAEQFF.

Remarks on this clone: TCRdb's protein does not match the DNA translation at residue 11; the protein provided is translated from the DNA. Gene names are the mouse ones. Read coverage stops 3 residues before the CDR3 terminus; the germline J gene supplies the remainder. V and J are TRBV13-3 and TRBJ1-6; 7 nucleotides agree with TRBD1. TRBJ1-6 is an open reading frame, and its role is uncertain. In germline, CDR1 is NNHDY, CDR2 SYVADS. J gave up 10 bases and V 4 bases, and 8 bases lay outside the gene matches. The CDR3 is 14 amino acids. The sequenced part of the CDR3 DNA is TGTGCCAGCAGTCTCAGGGGGGAGGGATCGCCC. Its protein is CASSLRGEGSP. The entire CDR3 reads CASSLRGEGSPLYF.

As for this clone: Gene names refer to mouse genes. From the germline J gene comes the end of the CDR3, since the read stops 4 residues before it. This rearrangement joins TRBV1 to TRBJ2-1, with 9 nucleotides matching TRBD2. The CDR3 has 17 amino acids. The V and J ends lost 0 bases and 3 bases, in that order; junction bases with no gene match: 6. Per the germline V gene, CDR1 is NSQYPW and CDR2 is LRSPGD (reference sequence). Partial CDR3 DNA: TGCACCTGCAGTGCAGATGTGGGGGGGCGCATCTATGCT. It codes for CTCSADVGGRIYA. The entire CDR3 protein reads CTCSADVGGRIYAEQFF.

This clone has only a few counts. Gene names refer to mouse genes. The read falls 4 residues short of the CDR3 end, and the missing part is taken from the germline J gene. The V gene is TRBV13-3, the J gene TRBJ2-5; 9 nucleotides line up with TRBD1. The germline V gene encodes CDR1 NNHDY and CDR2 SYVADS. This CDR3 spans 15 amino acids. The ends lost 4 bases at V and 1 base at J; junction bases unmatched: 4. Here the CDR3 reads CASSRTGADQDTQYF. CDR3 DNA (partial): TGTGCCAGCAGTCGGACAGGGGCGGACCAAGAC.

This clone was detected many times. The genes and germline here are from mouse. The missing CDR3 end, 4 residues past where the read stops, is filled in from the germline J gene. The V and J genes are TRBV13-2 and TRBJ2-3, with TRBD1 matching over 7 bases. Germline loops: CDR1 NNHNN, CDR2 SYGAGS (reference sequence). The CDR3 consists of 15 residues. Germline trimming cut 2 bases from V and 2 bases from J; bases unmatched to any gene: 5. This CDR3 reads CASGDRQGIAETLYF. The sequenced part of the CDR3 DNA is TGTGCCAGCGGTGACAGACAGGGCATTGCAGAA.

This clone turned up a few times. The genes and germline here are from mouse. The CDR3 end lies 4 residues beyond the end of the read and is filled in from the germline J gene. The V and J genes are TRBV13-2 and TRBJ2-7; 10 bases map to TRBD1. This CDR3 region has 15 residues. Germline V gene lookup returns CDR1 NNHNN and CDR2 SYGAGS (reference sequence). CDR3 loop: CASGDSGTGDHEQYF. CDR3 bases read: TGTGCCAGCGGTGATTCCGGGACAGGGGACCAT.

Remarks on this clone: Gene names denote mouse genes. The read stops 4 residues short of the end of the CDR3; the missing end is completed from the germline J gene. The chain is built from TRBV13-3 and TRBJ2-5; D call uncertain. Trimming removed 6 bases at V and 0 bases at J, with 8 bases between. This CDR3 has 13 residues. Germline loops: CDR1 NNHDY, CDR2 SYVADS. Partial CDR3 DNA: TGTGCCAGCAACACAATTAACCAAGAC. Encoded protein: CASNTINQD. The whole CDR3 sequence reads CASNTINQDTQYF.

On this clone: The listed genes are named as in mouse. The DNA ends 4 residues before the CDR3 does, and the rest of the CDR3 is filled in from the germline J gene. The chain carries TRBV13-1 and TRBJ2-1, with D possibly being TRBD1 (6 bases). The CDR3 loop spans 14 amino acids. The germline V and J ends were trimmed by 3 bases and 3 bases, with 10 bases remaining between them. CDR1 and CDR2 from the germline V gene are NSHNY and SYGAGN. The CDR3 sequence: CASSAGQIYAEQFF. The part of the CDR3 DNA that was read is TGTGCCAGCAGTGCGGGACAAATCTATGCT.

This clone was seen at least ten times. The genes are named according to mouse. The sequenced CDR3 bases are TGTGCCAGCAGTAAAAGGGGGGGAGAAGAC. The encoded protein is CASSKRGGED. In full, the CDR3 reads CASSKRGGEDTQYF. This chain uses TRBV19 with TRBJ2-5; D may be TRBD2 (7 bases). The CDR3 end falls 4 residues outside the read, so it is completed with the germline J gene. This CDR3 spans 14 amino acids. Germline CDR1 and CDR2: FNHDT and SITEND (reference sequence).

Turning to this clone: These gene names are mouse names. The CDR3 end is not reached by the read, which stops 4 residues before it; the germline J gene fills it in. V gene TRBV13-3 combines with J gene TRBJ2-5, with D perhaps TRBD2 (5 bases). The germline V gene has CDR1 NNHDY and CDR2 SYVADS. V lost 1 base and J lost 2, with 8 bases in between. This CDR3 has 14 amino acids. Incomplete CDR3 DNA: TGTGCCAGCAGTGATATCTGGGCCCAAGAC. Protein product: CASSDIWAQD. The whole CDR3 reads CASSDIWAQDTQYF. The variable domain in full, with the rest retrieved from reference TRBV13-3 and TRBJ2-5, is EAAVTQSPRSKVAVTGGKVTLSCHQTNNHDYMYWYRQDTGHGLRLIHYSYVADSTEKGDIPDGYKASRPSQENFSLILELASLSQTAVYFCASSDIWAQDTQYFGPGTRLLVL.

This clone occurred a few times. Gene labels here are mouse ones. The CDR3 end lies 4 residues beyond the end of the read and is filled in from the germline J gene. The chain joins TRBV19 to TRBJ2-1; TRBD1 is a possible D gene (6 bases). V dropped 2 bases and J dropped 5 bases, with 14 bases sitting between them. Germline values: CDR1 FNHDT, CDR2 SITEND (reference sequence). The CDR3 spans 15 residues. The CDR3 loop reads CASSIEGVRDAEQFF. Incomplete CDR3 DNA: TGTGCCAGCAGTATTGAGGGGGTGAGGGATGCT.

On this clone: The protein listed by TCRdb differs at residue 12 from the translated DNA, so the DNA translation is shown. Mouse gene names apply. Coverage ceases 3 residues before the CDR3 finishes, and the germline J gene fills in the end. V and J are TRBV13-3 and TRBJ1-6; D may be TRBD1 (6 bases). TRBJ1-6 is noted as an ORF with a role that remains uncertain. Trimming took off 2 bases at V and 4 bases at J, with 10 bases between the two ends. Per germline, CDR1 NNHDY and CDR2 SYVADS. CDR3 length equals 15 residues. The chain's CDR3 is CASSEPGTYNSPLYF. Incomplete CDR3 DNA: TGTGCCAGCAGTGAACCAGGGACATATAATTCGCCC.

As concerns this clone: The genes are named according to mouse. The read gets to within 4 residues of the CDR3 end, and the germline J gene fills in the rest. This chain uses TRBV13-2 with TRBJ2-7; D may be TRBD1 (6 bases). This CDR3 comprises 13 residues. Germline V CDR1 and CDR2: NNHNN, SYGAGS (reference sequence). The CDR3 reads CASGEPDRYEQYF. The covered CDR3 bases are TGTGCCAGCGGTGAGCCCGACAGGTAT.

This clone has a handful of counts. Gene names and germline match the mouse. The read finishes 4 residues shy of the CDR3 end, and the germline J gene is used to complete it. This rearrangement joins TRBV14 to TRBJ1-4; TRBD1 might be the D (6 bases). The CDR3 has 16 residues. CDR1 SGHDT and CDR2 FRDEAV come from the germline V gene. The ends were cut back, 2 bases at V and 2 bases at J, with 13 bases in the middle. The sequenced CDR3 bases are TGTGCCAGCAGTTTTTTTGGGGGGGGCTCCAACGAA. It encodes CASSFFGGGSNE. The complete CDR3 reads CASSFFGGGSNERLFF.

This clone has more than one count but fewer than ten. The listed genes are named as in mouse. Read data end 4 residues before the CDR3 end; the end is taken from the germline J gene. The rearrangement links TRBV17 to TRBJ2-5; 10 nucleotides agree with TRBD1. From germline, CDR1 is MNHDT and CDR2 YYDKIL. With V trimmed by 6 bases and J by 2 bases, 8 bases remained unmatched. CDR3 size: 16 residues. CDR3 sequence reads: CASRRRDRGSQDTQYF. CDR3 DNA, as far as it was read: TGTGCTAGCAGGAGACGGGACAGGGGATCCCAAGAC.

There are a few counts of this clone. The gene names given are mouse names. CDR3 sequence reads: CASSRDFQDTQYF. Partial CDR3 DNA: TGTGCTAGCAGTCGGGACTTTCAAGAC. J is TRBJ2-5 and V is TRBV17; D possibly corresponds to TRBD2 (6 bases). Read coverage stops 4 residues before the CDR3 terminus; the germline J gene supplies the remainder. V gave up 5 bases and J gave up 3 bases, with 9 bases separating them. CDR1 and CDR2 (germline): MNHDT, YYDKIL. The CDR3 is made up of 13 amino acids. The full variable domain, its missing parts supplied by reference TRBV17 and TRBJ2-5, is DTTVKQNPRYKLARVGKPVNLICSQTMNHDTMYWYQKKPNQAPKLLLFYYDKILNREADTFEKFQSSRPNNSFCSLYIGSAGLEYSAMYLCASSRDFQDTQYFGPGTRLLVL.